The 24 T cell receptor beta chains listed next were all sequenced from one sample in a study of identical twins. TCRdb passed the 5' RACE reads through MiXCR, listing each CDR3 protein once. The data contain 420,000 or so distinct CDR3 sequences, 15% to 20% of them seen just once; the ten biggest clones take up 9.5% to 15%. Specimen: naive T cells sorted from blood. The receptor set was obtained from a man over 45 in good health.

The V call is TRBV2, the J call TRBJ2-7; perhaps TRBD1 as D (5 bases). Germline V gene data show CDR1 as SNHLY and CDR2 as FYNNEI. The length of the CDR3 is 18 residues. V lost 2 bases and J lost 6, with 26 bases in between. CDR3 sequence: CASSEQVRTLPDNPEQYF. The CDR3 DNA reads as TGTGCCAGCAGTGAACAGGTGCGGACACTACCGGATAATCCCGAGCAGTACTTC.

This clonotype has a count of ten or more. The chain combines TRBV6-5 with TRBJ2-7; D perhaps matches TRBD1 (6 bases). In germline, CDR1 is MNHEY, CDR2 SVGAGI. V shed 0 bases and J shed 6 bases, with 15 bases lying between them. This CDR3 is 15 amino acids long. This CDR3 reads CASSYSMSGAAEQYF. The CDR3 DNA follows: TGTGCCAGCAGTTACTCGATGTCAGGGGCTGCCGAGCAGTACTTC.

The rearrangement joins TRBV6-1 to TRBJ2-7, with TRBD1 identical over 8 bases. Germline CDR1 and CDR2: MNHNS and SASEGT. The CDR3 is made up of 15 amino acids. The ends lost 5 bases at V and 6 bases at J; junction bases unmatched: 12. CDR3: CASSRFPDRGSEQYF. As DNA, the CDR3 is TGTGCCAGCAGTCGCTTCCCTGACAGGGGCTCCGAGCAGTACTTC.

In its sample, this clonotype was seen a few times. An end of the junction does not agree with germline; a read error may underlie this. This chain uses TRBV5-1 with TRBJ2-7, with 7 bases fitting TRBD2. The CDR3 is made up of 15 amino acids. Germline values: CDR1 SGHRS, CDR2 YFSETQ. The CDR3 nucleotides read TGCGCCAGCAGCTTGGAGGGCGGGAGCTCCAACGAGCAGTACTTC. It is translated as CASSLEGGSSNEQYF. Complete variable domain (other parts from reference TRBV5-1 and TRBJ2-7): KAGVTQTPRYLIKTRGQQVTLSCSPISGHRSVSWYQQTPGQGLQFLFEYFSETQRNKGNFPGRFSGRQFSNSRSEMNVSTLELGDSALYLCASSLEGGSSNEQYFGPGTRLTVT.

The chain combines TRBV12-3 or TRBV12-4 with TRBJ2-3; TRBD2 aligns across 10 bases. This CDR3 is built from 13 residues. V lost 6 bases and J lost 14; bases outside the gene matches: 11. The CDR3 sequence is CASRESSGSYPYF. In DNA, the CDR3 is TGTGCCAGCAGGGAATCTAGCGGGAGTTATCCGTATTTT.

This clonotype has a handful of counts. The chain has TRBV4-1 and TRBJ1-1, with D unresolved. Germline CDR1 MGHRA, CDR2 YSYEKL. Trimming took 4 bases from V and 6 from J, leaving 15 bases between them. This CDR3 is built from 14 residues. The CDR3 DNA is TGCGCCAGCAGCCCCATATACAACAGAGCTGAAGCTTTCTTT. It codes for CASSPIYNRAEAFF.

This chain connects TRBV7-9 to TRBJ2-7; D perhaps matches TRBD1 (6 bases). Trimming pared 6 bases from V and 5 bases from J, leaving 17 bases between. Per the germline V gene, CDR1 is SEHNR and CDR2 is FQNEAQ (reference sequence). This CDR3 is 14 amino acids long. The CDR3: CASSELGAPHEQYF. CDR3 coding DNA: TGTGCCAGCAGTGAGCTGGGGGCCCCTCACGAGCAGTACTTC.

The V and J genes are TRBV30 and TRBJ1-1; no firm D call. Trimming pared 0 bases from V and 2 bases from J, leaving 7 bases between. CDR1 and CDR2 from the germline V gene are GTSNPN and SVGIG (reference sequence). The CDR3 sequence is 13 residues long. CDR3 DNA: TGTGCCTGGAGTGTAGACCTAAACACTGAAGCTTTCTTT. This gives the protein CAWSVDLNTEAFF.

This clonotype was recorded a few times. This chain links TRBV6-1 with TRBJ2-7, with no clear D. The CDR3 sequence is 17 residues long. The germline gives CDR1 MNHNS, CDR2 SASEGT. Trimming removed 2 bases at V and 0 bases at J, with 17 bases between. CDR3 coding DNA: TGTGCCAGCAGTGAACGCAAGCTCTTGTGGATCTCCTACGAGCAGTACTTC. Translation gives CASSERKLLWISYEQYF.

This clonotype was observed a handful of times. This chain uses TRBV6-2 or TRBV6-3 with TRBJ2-7; D possibly corresponds to TRBD1 (5 bases). V lost 5 bases and J 5 bases, leaving 16 bases between the germline ends. The germline V gene encodes CDR1 MNHEY and CDR2 SVGEGT. CDR3 length: 14 residues. CDR3 sequence (DNA): TGTGCCAGCAGTCGCCAACTCGACAGAAACGAGCAGTACTTC. Translation: CASSRQLDRNEQYF.

There are many counts of this clonotype. V and J are TRBV12-3 or TRBV12-4 and TRBJ2-2, with 10 nucleotides matching TRBD2. There are 15 residues in the CDR3. V trimming: 7 bases; J trimming: 1 base; junction bases outside the gene matches: 3. This chain's CDR3 is CASNVAGGNTGELFF. The DNA of the CDR3 is TGTGCCAGCAACGTAGCGGGAGGGAACACCGGGGAGCTGTTTTTT.

This clonotype was seen many times. The chain has TRBV30 and TRBJ2-1, with 13 bases matching TRBD2. Germline V lookup: CDR1 GTSNPN, CDR2 SVGIG (reference sequence). V gave up 2 bases and J gave up 4 bases; unmatched junction bases: 2. The CDR3 spans 15 residues. The CDR3: CAWSRLAGGYNEQFF. For the CDR3, the DNA is TGTGCCTGGAGTCGACTAGCGGGGGGTTACAATGAGCAGTTCTTC.

This rearrangement joins TRBV6-6 to TRBJ1-1; D unresolved. V dropped 3 bases and J dropped 2 bases, with 7 bases sitting between them. CDR3 length: 13 residues. Per the germline V gene, CDR1 is MNHNY and CDR2 is SVGAGI (reference sequence). Here the CDR3 reads CASSYQTNTEAFF. The CDR3 coding sequence is TGTGCCAGCAGTTATCAAACTAACACTGAAGCTTTCTTT.

The J gene is TRBJ2-4, the V gene TRBV7-2; D is unresolved. Germline lookup yields CDR1 SGHTA and CDR2 FQGNSA. This CDR3 is built from 14 residues. Trimming stripped 2 bases from V and 5 bases from J, with 10 bases between. CDR3 loop: CASSLFLWENIQYF. In DNA form, the CDR3 reads TGTGCCAGCAGCTTATTCTTATGGGAAAACATTCAGTACTTC.

Many counts were recorded for this clonotype. This sequence joins TRBV20-1 and TRBJ1-1; D unclear. V was trimmed by 0 bases and J by 1 base, leaving 12 bases between them. The CDR3 length is 15 residues. CDR1 is DFQATT and CDR2 is SNEGSKA in the germline V gene (reference sequence). CDR3: CSARDPGNGNTEAFF. DNA for the CDR3: TGCAGTGCTAGAGATCCGGGTAACGGGAACACTGAAGCTTTCTTT.

The V gene is TRBV27, the J gene TRBJ2-7, with a tentative D call TRBD2 (5 bases). Trimming cost V 4 bases and J 6 bases, with 13 bases left between them. The CDR3 has 13 amino acids. The V gene's germline CDR1 is MNHEY and CDR2 SMNVEV (reference sequence). The DNA of the CDR3 is TGTGCCAGCAGTTACTTAACTAGATCCGAGCAGTACTTC. The encoded protein is CASSYLTRSEQYF.

The J gene is TRBJ2-3, the V gene TRBV20-1; D is ambiguous. The CDR3 extends over 13 amino acids. Germline loops: CDR1 DFQATT, CDR2 SNEGSKA (reference sequence). The V gene lost 1 base and the J gene lost 3 bases, with 8 bases spanning the gap. The CDR3 loop reads CSARGDGTDTQYF. The CDR3 DNA sequence: TGCAGTGCTAGAGGCGACGGAACAGATACGCAGTATTTT.

In its sample, this clonotype was seen many times. V and J are TRBV20-1 and TRBJ2-7; D is uncertain. The CDR3 spans 12 residues. Per the germline V gene, CDR1 is DFQATT and CDR2 is SNEGSKA (reference sequence). V was pared by 3 bases and J by 1 base, with 7 bases between. The CDR3 DNA reads TGCAGTGCTAGGAAGGGATCCTACGAGCAGTACTTC. Its protein is CSARKGSYEQYF.

This clonotype was seen repeatedly, ten times or more. V is TRBV5-1 and J is TRBJ2-3; D not certain. V gave up 2 bases and J gave up 2 bases, with 6 bases separating them. Germline V gene sequence: CDR1 SGHRS, CDR2 YFSETQ. The CDR3 totals 13 residues. The CDR3 loop reads CASSFAYTDTQYF. The CDR3 bases are TGCGCCAGCAGCTTTGCCTACACAGATACGCAGTATTTT.

A few counts support this clonotype. The chain has TRBV5-1 and TRBJ2-4, with 7 positions matching TRBD1. In germline, CDR1 is SGHRS, CDR2 YFSETQ. V was clipped by 4 bases and J by 1 base; unmatched bases: 8. This CDR3 is built from 16 residues. The CDR3 sequence is CASSEQGNLAKNIQYF. Here the CDR3 DNA reads TGCGCCAGCAGCGAACAGGGGAATCTGGCCAAAAACATTCAGTACTTC.

This clonotype was counted between two and nine times. This chain joins TRBV20-1 and TRBJ2-7; 7 nucleotides match TRBD1. This CDR3 has 16 residues. V lost 6 bases, J lost 1 base, and 15 bases stayed unmatched. Germline V CDR1 and CDR2: DFQATT, SNEGSKA (reference sequence). This chain's CDR3 is CSAERRWDSWSYEQYF. The CDR3 nucleotides are TGCAGTGCGGAGAGAAGGTGGGACAGCTGGTCCTACGAGCAGTACTTC.

The chain combines TRBV28 with TRBJ2-3, with TRBD2 matching over 9 bases. CDR1 MDHEN and CDR2 SYDVKM come from the germline V gene. With V trimmed by 4 bases and J by 1 base, 6 bases remained unmatched. The CDR3 is 16 amino acids. DNA for the CDR3: TGTGCCAGCAGTTCCATAAGGACTAGCGGCACAGATACGCAGTATTTT. It yields the protein CASSSIRTSGTDTQYF. Variable domain in full (rest from reference TRBV28 and TRBJ2-3): DVKVTQSSRYLVKRTGEKVFLECVQDMDHENMFWYRQDPGLGLRLIYFSYDVKMKEKGDIPEGYSVSREKKERFSLILESASTNQTSMYLCASSSIRTSGTDTQYFGPGTRLTVL.

This clonotype has ten or more counts. The chain uses TRBV6-6 and TRBJ2-3; D gene uncertain. The germline V gene has CDR1 MNHNY and CDR2 SVGAGI (reference sequence). V was cut by 0 bases and J by 0 bases, with 1 base left in between. The CDR3 loop spans 13 amino acids. The CDR3 protein is CASSYSSTDTQYF. The CDR3 DNA reads TGTGCCAGCAGTTACTCTAGCACAGATACGCAGTATTTT.

This clonotype was recorded at least ten times. The CDR3 protein is CASSPGSYSEQYF. CDR3 DNA sequence: TGTGCCAGCAGTCCCGGGAGCTACTCCGAGCAGTACTTC. This chain joins TRBV12-3 or TRBV12-4 and TRBJ2-7, with TRBD2 as a possible D gene (6 bases). The CDR3 loop spans 13 amino acids. The V end was cut by 5 bases, the J end by 6 bases, with 14 bases between.